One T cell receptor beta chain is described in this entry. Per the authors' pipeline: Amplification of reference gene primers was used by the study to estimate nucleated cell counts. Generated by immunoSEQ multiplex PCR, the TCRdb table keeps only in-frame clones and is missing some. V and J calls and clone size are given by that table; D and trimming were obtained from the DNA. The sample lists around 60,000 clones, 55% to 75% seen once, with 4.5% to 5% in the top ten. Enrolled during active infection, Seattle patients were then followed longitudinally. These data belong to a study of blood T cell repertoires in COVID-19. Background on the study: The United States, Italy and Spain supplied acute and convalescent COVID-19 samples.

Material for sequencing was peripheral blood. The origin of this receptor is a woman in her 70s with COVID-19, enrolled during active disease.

Written as DNA, the CDR3 is TGTGCCAGTAGCCCCTCAGTAGCGGAGACCCAGTACTTC. Amino acids: CASSPSVAETQYF. The J gene is TRBJ2-5, the V gene TRBV19; D perhaps matches TRBD2 (5 bases). V was clipped by 6 bases and J by 5 bases, with 13 bases between them. This CDR3 has 13 amino acids. The germline gives CDR1 LNHDA, CDR2 SQIVND (reference sequence).